This TCR beta chain derives from a study of glioma-infiltrating T cells after dendritic cell vaccination. The study, taken as a whole, reports: The cohort had few patients with full blood and tumor sets. TCR clonality showed no direct relationship with survival.

Notes on this clone: The antigen remains unidentified.

Trimming removed 3 bases from V and 8 bases from J, with 10 bases in between. Per the germline V gene, CDR1 is SQVTM and CDR2 is ANQGSEA. This CDR3 is 11 amino acids long. Patients had residual fresh-frozen tumor tissue and more than two years of survival data. The primer mix had 60 V beta and 13 J beta primers. Assay used: immunoSEQ multiplex PCR; TCRdb lists only in-frame clones, some missing. The sample lists about 49,000 clones, roughly 87% seen once, with more than 9.5% in the top ten. This sample comprised blood, obtained before dendritic cell vaccination. The rearrangement joins TRBV29-1 to TRBJ1-2; D call uncertain. The receptor was derived from a human donor with glioblastoma. The CDR3 bases are TGCAGCGTTGATAGCCCTCGGGGCTACACCTTC. This codes for CSVDSPRGYTF. Full variable domain (remainder filled in from reference TRBV29-1 and TRBJ1-2): SAVISQKPSRDICQRGTSLTIQCQVDSQVTMMFWYRQQPGQSLTLIATANQGSEATYESGFVIDKFPISRPNLTFSTLTVSNMSPEDSSIYLCSVDSPRGYTFGSGTRLTVV.